The subject of this entry is one T cell receptor (beta chain). The antigen is not known. This sample was included in a study of CXCR3-negative and CXCR3-positive naive CD8 T cells. Overall study findings and caveats: Surface CD5 looked about the same in the naive subsets, so the authors worked out TCR strength from TRB CDR3 properties. Memory cells diverged, while naive CXCR3-positive and CXCR3-negative cells had similar TRBV-TRBJ usage.

UMI labels and 5' RACE were used to prepare the TRB cDNA libraries. Using the 5' RACE reads, TCRdb records one entry per CDR3 protein without DNA. This repertoire includes about 43,000 distinct CDR3 sequences. The receptor comes from a human donor in good health. Some clones in this sample may be carry-over from other donors' samples. What was sequenced was memory CD8+ T cells from blood.

The CDR3 sequence is CASKRLAGSTEQYF. The chain links TRBV27 to TRBJ2-7; checking the TCRdb D call of TRBD2 is not possible without DNA. Germline CDR1 MNHEY, CDR2 SMNVEV (reference sequence). This CDR3 region has 14 residues.